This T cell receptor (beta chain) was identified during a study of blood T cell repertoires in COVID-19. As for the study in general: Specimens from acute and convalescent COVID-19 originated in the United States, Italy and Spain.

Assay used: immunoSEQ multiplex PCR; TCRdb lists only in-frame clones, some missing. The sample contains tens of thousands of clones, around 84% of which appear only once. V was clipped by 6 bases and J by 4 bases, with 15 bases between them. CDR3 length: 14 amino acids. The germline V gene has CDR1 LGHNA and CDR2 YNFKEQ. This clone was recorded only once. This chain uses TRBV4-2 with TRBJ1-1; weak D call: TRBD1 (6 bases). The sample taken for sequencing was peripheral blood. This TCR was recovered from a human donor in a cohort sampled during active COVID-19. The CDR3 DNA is TGTGCCAGCAGTCAGAGTCAGGGGAGCACTGAAGCTTTCTTT. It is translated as CASSQSQGSTEAFF.